Each of the 5 T cell receptor beta chains below was sequenced from the same sample in a study of shared clonotypes between healthy human individuals. Sequencing used immunoSEQ multiplex PCR; TCRdb keeps in-frame clones, though not all of them. This table holds about 2,100,000 clones, 93% found once. Naive-designated CD8 cells lacked CD45RO, were positively enriched for CCR7, and omitted terminally differentiated effector memory CD45RA+ cells. The sample was naive CD8+ T cells from PBMCs. These receptors came from a man in his late teens or twenties in good health. Some clones in this sample may be carry-over from other donors' samples.

The chain has TRBV19 and TRBJ2-7; D remains ambiguous. Trimming stripped 6 bases from V and 3 bases from J, with 18 bases between. The germline CDR1 and CDR2 sequences are LNHDA and SQIVND (reference sequence). The CDR3 runs to 15 residues. The CDR3 nucleotides are TGTGCCAGTAGCATCACTGTGGACCACAACTACGAGCAGTACTTC. It translates to CASSITVDHNYEQYF.

The chain is built from TRBV4-1 and TRBJ1-2; tentative D call: TRBD1 (5 bases). Trimming cost V 2 bases and J 8 bases, with 12 bases left between them. The CDR3 loop spans 13 amino acids. The germline gives CDR1 MGHRA, CDR2 YSYEKL. CDR3 bases: TGCGCCAGCAGCCAACATGGGGGGTTGGGCTACACCTTC. Protein sequence: CASSQHGGLGYTF.

This clone came up once. This rearrangement joins TRBV10-1 to TRBJ1-1; D might be TRBD1 (6 bases). The CDR3 is 13 residues long. Germline assignment: CDR1 WNHNN and CDR2 SYGVQD (reference sequence). The germline V and J ends were trimmed by 7 bases and 6 bases, with 15 bases remaining between them. CDR3 sequence (DNA): TGCGCCAGCACCTCAGGGGCTGGGGCTGAAGCTTTCTTT. It yields the protein CASTSGAGAEAFF.

V and J are TRBV5-5 and TRBJ2-7; 8 nucleotides match TRBD1. This CDR3 is built from 15 residues. V was pared by 3 bases and J by 0 bases, with 5 bases of the junction left unmatched. The germline gives CDR1 SGHKS, CDR2 YYEKEE (reference sequence). The chain's CDR3 is CASSWGTGLSYEQYF. CDR3 sequence (DNA): TGTGCCAGCAGCTGGGGGACAGGTCTCTCCTACGAGCAGTACTTC.

The chain recombines TRBV10-3 with TRBJ2-7, with 9 bases identical to TRBD1. CDR1 ENHRY and CDR2 SYGVKD come from the germline V gene. Germline trimming cut 4 bases from V and 4 bases from J; bases unmatched to any gene: 8. CDR3 length equals 15 residues. Here the CDR3 reads CAISAPGTGTYEQYF. CDR3 DNA: TGTGCCATCAGTGCGCCCGGGACAGGGACGTACGAGCAGTACTTC.